This T cell receptor (beta chain) was sequenced for a study of cytomegalovirus exposure and HLA in healthy donors. Study-level results: CMV serostatus alone was available as immune exposure information. Per a later analysis, HLA-associated TCR beta chains showed more clonal expansion than other, equally common TCR beta chains.

On this clone itself: Its cognate antigen is unknown.

The CDR3 has 17 amino acids. The V segment lost 2 bases and the J segment 4 bases; nucleotides outside the gene matches: 10. CDR1 and CDR2 (germline): MNHNS, SASEGT. Primers: 60 Vbeta forward and 13 Jbeta reverse. Measured with immunoSEQ multiplex PCR; TCRdb has only the in-frame clones, and not every one. The table has roughly 130,000 clones, 70% to 80% seen once; the top ten hold roughly 2%. The specimen sequenced was PBMCs. The sequence was collected from a man aged 18 to 35 in good health and CMV-seronegative. V is TRBV6-1 and J is TRBJ2-1; TRBD2 matches at 8 bases. CDR3 DNA: TGTGCCAGCAGTGAACAAGACGGGAGGGCCCTATACAATGAGCAGTTCTTC. This encodes CASSEQDGRALYNEQFF.